One T cell receptor (beta chain) is described in this entry. Its antigen is not known. This entry comes from a study of cytomegalovirus exposure and HLA in healthy donors. Study-level results: As a later analysis revealed, the rate of TCR association differed by HLA locus, with DRB1 most and HLA-C fewest.

The primer mix had 60 Vbeta and 13 Jbeta primers. Repertoires were generated with immunoSEQ multiplex PCR, while TCRdb's copy carries only in-frame clones and drops some. The profile shows over 150,000 clones, approximately 72% of them singletons. Germline V gene sequence: CDR1 SGHRS, CDR2 YFSETQ. This CDR3 comprises 15 residues. Trimming stripped 7 bases from V and 1 base from J, with 17 bases between. The chain employs TRBV5-1 and TRBJ1-1, with TRBD1 as a possible D gene (5 bases). Sequencing was carried out using PBMCs. This receptor was taken from a man aged 45-65 years in good health and CMV-seronegative. CDR3 DNA: TGCGCCAGCCAAACTCATCCCCAGGGGAACACTGAAGCTTTCTTT. Translated: CASQTHPQGNTEAFF.